The rows below give T cell receptor beta chains drawn from one sample of a study of T cell responses to AZD1222 COVID-19 vaccine. Sequencing used immunoSEQ multiplex PCR; TCRdb keeps in-frame clones, though not all of them. Here the sample spans approximately 190,000 clones, approximately 92% being singletons. The sequencing used peripheral blood, collected on day 0 of AZD1222 vaccination. The receptors were sampled from an adult in good health. CDR3s include the opening cysteine and the closing phenylalanine or tryptophan. Fields, in order: CDR3 protein, CDR3 DNA, V gene, D gene, J gene, clone size. D genes are given only for firm matches. Only part of the rows carry a size: once, few, many, or a class if the clone is expanded.

CDR3 protein: CASSGQGSVYPNQPQHF
CDR3 DNA: TGTGCCAGTAGTGGACAGGGTTCGGTTTACCCTAATCAGCCCCAGCATTTT
V gene: TRBV19
D gene: TRBD1
J gene: TRBJ1-5
clone size: .

CDR3 protein: CASSEVWGRVSEAFF
CDR3 DNA: TGTGCCAGCAGTGAAGTCTGGGGACGGGTTTCTGAAGCTTTCTTT
V gene: TRBV6-1
D gene: .
J gene: TRBJ1-1
clone size: .

CDR3 protein: CASTPRGRREKLFF
CDR3 DNA: TGTGCCAGTACCCCGCGGGGACGTCGGGAAAAACTGTTTTTT
V gene: TRBV19
D gene: .
J gene: TRBJ1-4
clone size: .

CDR3 protein: CASSFSSGGDLSYEQYF
CDR3 DNA: TGTGCCAGCAGCTTCTCTAGCGGGGGGGATCTCTCCTACGAGCAGTACTTC
V gene: TRBV7-2
D gene: TRBD2
J gene: TRBJ2-7
clone size: once

CDR3 protein: CASSLGEVGEQYF
CDR3 DNA: TGTGCCAGCAGCTTAGGGGAGGTGGGGGAGCAGTACTTC
V gene: TRBV7-9
D gene: .
J gene: TRBJ2-7
clone size: .

CDR3 protein: CASRTGENQPQHF
CDR3 DNA: TGTGCCAGCAGGACAGGGGAGAATCAGCCCCAGCATTTT
V gene: TRBV12-3/TRBV12-4
D gene: TRBD1
J gene: TRBJ1-5
clone size: .

CDR3 protein: CATSFTLGLAGFETQYF
CDR3 DNA: TGTGCCACCAGCTTTACCCTAGGACTAGCGGGGTTCGAGACCCAGTACTTC
V gene: TRBV15
D gene: TRBD2
J gene: TRBJ2-5
clone size: .

CDR3 protein: CASSLAGGREKLFF
CDR3 DNA: TGTGCCAGCAGCTTGGCAGGGGGCCGTGAAAAACTGTTTTTT
V gene: TRBV5-6
D gene: TRBD1
J gene: TRBJ1-4
clone size: .

CDR3 protein: CASSLSVGPRETQYF
CDR3 DNA: TGTGCCAGCAGCCTGTCCGTGGGGCCCCGGGAGACCCAGTACTTC
V gene: TRBV5-5
D gene: .
J gene: TRBJ2-5
clone size: .

CDR3 protein: CASSESDTQYF
CDR3 DNA: TGTGCCAGCAGCGAATCTGATACGCAGTATTTT
V gene: TRBV12-3/TRBV12-4
D gene: .
J gene: TRBJ2-3
clone size: .

CDR3 protein: CASSQGGAGNSPLHF
CDR3 DNA: TGTGCCAGCAGCCAAGGAGGGGCCGGTAATTCACCCCTCCACTTT
V gene: TRBV3-1/TRBV3-2
D gene: .
J gene: TRBJ1-6
clone size: .

CDR3 protein: CASSMDTGGTIYF
CDR3 DNA: TGTGCCAGCAGCATGGACACAGGGGGCACCATATATTTT
V gene: TRBV6-6
D gene: TRBD1
J gene: TRBJ1-3
clone size: .

CDR3 protein: CASSLEPQGGGTQYF
CDR3 DNA: TGCGCCAGCAGCTTGGAACCCCAAGGAGGTGGGACCCAGTACTTC
V gene: TRBV5-1
D gene: .
J gene: TRBJ2-5
clone size: .

CDR3 protein: CASSGTDYEQYF
CDR3 DNA: TGTGCCAGCAGTGGGACGGACTACGAGCAGTACTTC
V gene: TRBV2
D gene: .
J gene: TRBJ2-7
clone size: .

CDR3 protein: CASSIERGHSGGFEQYF
CDR3 DNA: TGTGCCAGTAGTATAGAAAGAGGACACTCGGGAGGCTTCGAGCAGTACTTC
V gene: TRBV19
D gene: TRBD2
J gene: TRBJ2-7
clone size: .

CDR3 protein: CASLRPGTVYEQYF
CDR3 DNA: TGTGCCAGCCTTCGTCCCGGGACAGTCTACGAGCAGTACTTC
V gene: TRBV28
D gene: TRBD1
J gene: TRBJ2-7
clone size: .

CDR3 protein: CASSADGNTEAFF
CDR3 DNA: TGTGCCAGCAGCGCGGACGGAAACACTGAAGCTTTCTTT
V gene: TRBV9
D gene: .
J gene: TRBJ1-1
clone size: once

CDR3 protein: CASALGGGSGNTIYF
CDR3 DNA: TGTGCCAGCGCCCTGGGGGGGGGATCTGGAAACACCATATATTTT
V gene: TRBV21-1
D gene: .
J gene: TRBJ1-3
clone size: .

CDR3 protein: CSGGEGRNYGYTF
CDR3 DNA: TGCAGCGGGGGAGAGGGCAGGAACTATGGCTACACCTTC
V gene: TRBV29-1
D gene: .
J gene: TRBJ1-2
clone size: .

CDR3 protein: CASSIWGRDSNQPQHF
CDR3 DNA: TGTGCCAGTAGTATATGGGGGCGCGATAGCAATCAGCCCCAGCATTTT
V gene: TRBV19
D gene: .
J gene: TRBJ1-5
clone size: few

CDR3 protein: CASSLGGGGPETQYF
CDR3 DNA: TGTGCCAGCAGCTTAGGGGGGGGAGGCCCGGAGACCCAGTACTTC
V gene: TRBV11-2
D gene: TRBD2
J gene: TRBJ2-5
clone size: .

CDR3 protein: CASSGKGPLSYEQYF
CDR3 DNA: TGTGCCAGCTCAGGTAAGGGGCCACTGTCCTACGAGCAGTACTTC
V gene: TRBV18
D gene: .
J gene: TRBJ2-7
clone size: .

CDR3 protein: CASSPRGGDNNEQFF
CDR3 DNA: TGTGCCAGCTCACCACGTGGTGGGGATAACAATGAGCAGTTCTTC
V gene: TRBV18
D gene: .
J gene: TRBJ2-1
clone size: few

CDR3 protein: CATMTGASTDTQYF
CDR3 DNA: TGTGCCACAATGACAGGGGCTAGCACAGATACGCAGTATTTT
V gene: TRBV2
D gene: TRBD1
J gene: TRBJ2-3
clone size: .

CDR3 protein: CASSGQGGTGTGELFF
CDR3 DNA: TGTGCCAGCAGTGGGCAGGGGGGGACGGGAACCGGGGAGCTGTTTTTT
V gene: TRBV27
D gene: .
J gene: TRBJ2-2
clone size: .

CDR3 protein: CASSLIGGAGNSPLHF
CDR3 DNA: TGTGCCAGCAGCTTAATTGGAGGGGCGGGTAATTCACCCCTCCACTTT
V gene: TRBV7-3
D gene: .
J gene: TRBJ1-6
clone size: .

CDR3 protein: CASSLGGIYTDTQYF
CDR3 DNA: TGTGCCAGCAGCTTAGGAGGGATTTACACAGATACGCAGTATTTT
V gene: TRBV5-8
D gene: .
J gene: TRBJ2-3
clone size: .

CDR3 protein: CASSQDAVGQGADTGELFF
CDR3 DNA: TGTGCCAGCAGCCAAGACGCAGTAGGGCAGGGGGCAGACACCGGGGAGCTGTTTTTT
V gene: TRBV4-2
D gene: TRBD1
J gene: TRBJ2-2
clone size: .

CDR3 protein: CASSLVGGGATDTQYF
CDR3 DNA: TGTGCCAGCAGCTTGGTTGGCGGGGGGGCCACAGATACGCAGTATTTT
V gene: TRBV5-4
D gene: TRBD2
J gene: TRBJ2-3
clone size: .

CDR3 protein: CSALAGEQYF
CDR3 DNA: TGCAGTGCCTTAGCCGGGGAGCAGTACTTC
V gene: TRBV20-1
D gene: .
J gene: TRBJ2-7
clone size: once

CDR3 protein: CAIREGTVYTEAFF
CDR3 DNA: TGTGCCATCAGGGAGGGAACGGTTTACACTGAAGCTTTCTTT
V gene: TRBV10-3
D gene: .
J gene: TRBJ1-1
clone size: .

CDR3 protein: CASSPGPRPKETQYF
CDR3 DNA: TGTGCCAGCAGCCCCGGACCCAGACCCAAAGAGACCCAGTACTTC
V gene: TRBV7-2
D gene: .
J gene: TRBJ2-5
clone size: .

CDR3 protein: CASSAPGNSPLHF
CDR3 DNA: TGTGCCAGCAGCGCCCCGGGAAATTCACCCCTCCACTTT
V gene: TRBV7-9
D gene: .
J gene: TRBJ1-6
clone size: .

CDR3 protein: CATSDAHAGQHF
CDR3 DNA: TGTGCCACCAGTGATGCCCATGCGGGCCAGCATTTT
V gene: TRBV24-1
D gene: .
J gene: TRBJ1-5
clone size: .

CDR3 protein: CSVDRPGGGWVETQYF
CDR3 DNA: TGCAGCGTTGATCGTCCTGGAGGAGGGTGGGTTGAGACCCAGTACTTC
V gene: TRBV29-1
D gene: .
J gene: TRBJ2-5
clone size: .

CDR3 protein: CASSSPFDVSVANTIYF
CDR3 DNA: TGTGCCAGCAGCTCCCCCTTTGACGTGTCAGTAGCAAACACCATATATTTT
V gene: TRBV7-2
D gene: .
J gene: TRBJ1-3
clone size: .

CDR3 protein: CASGGPVGVRNNEQFF
CDR3 DNA: TGTGCCAGCGGAGGCCCGGTAGGGGTCCGAAACAATGAGCAGTTCTTC
V gene: TRBV19
D gene: .
J gene: TRBJ2-1
clone size: .

CDR3 protein: CASSPPAGQGRLNSPLHF
CDR3 DNA: TGTGCCAGCTCACCACCAGCAGGACAGGGTCGGTTGAATTCACCCCTCCACTTT
V gene: TRBV18
D gene: TRBD1
J gene: TRBJ1-6
clone size: .

CDR3 protein: CASSHWQAVTEAFF
CDR3 DNA: TGTGCCAGCAGTCATTGGCAGGCCGTCACTGAAGCTTTCTTT
V gene: TRBV3-1/TRBV3-2
D gene: .
J gene: TRBJ1-1
clone size: .

CDR3 protein: CASSLVAGMTDTQYF
CDR3 DNA: TGTGCCAGCAGCTTAGTTGCGGGGATGACAGATACGCAGTATTTT
V gene: TRBV7-9
D gene: .
J gene: TRBJ2-3
clone size: .

CDR3 protein: CASSVWDNPPNEQFF
CDR3 DNA: TGTGCCAGCAGCGTATGGGACAACCCTCCCAATGAGCAGTTCTTC
V gene: TRBV9
D gene: .
J gene: TRBJ2-1
clone size: .

CDR3 protein: CASSLEETQYF
CDR3 DNA: TGCGCCAGCAGCTTAGAGGAGACCCAGTACTTC
V gene: TRBV5-1
D gene: .
J gene: TRBJ2-5
clone size: .

CDR3 protein: CAKQYLQRADATNEKLFF
CDR3 DNA: TGTGCCAAACAGTACCTTCAGAGGGCCGACGCAACTAATGAAAAACTGTTTTTT
V gene: TRBV25-1
D gene: .
J gene: TRBJ1-4
clone size: .

CDR3 protein: CASSSGRTLETQYF
CDR3 DNA: TGCGCCAGCAGCTCGGGACGGACCCTGGAGACCCAGTACTTC
V gene: TRBV5-1
D gene: .
J gene: TRBJ2-5
clone size: .

CDR3 protein: CASSLGAGMNTEAFF
CDR3 DNA: TGTGCCAGCAGCTTAGGGGCAGGCATGAACACTGAAGCTTTCTTT
V gene: TRBV11-2
D gene: .
J gene: TRBJ1-1
clone size: .

CDR3 protein: CATSRYRTDDTEAFF
CDR3 DNA: TGTGCCACCAGCAGATACCGGACAGACGACACTGAAGCTTTCTTT
V gene: TRBV15
D gene: .
J gene: TRBJ1-1
clone size: .

CDR3 protein: CASGRGSTDTQYF
CDR3 DNA: TGTGCCAGCGGGAGAGGGAGCACAGATACGCAGTATTTT
V gene: TRBV6-5
D gene: .
J gene: TRBJ2-3
clone size: once

CDR3 protein: CSAGKGIAPYGYTF
CDR3 DNA: TGCAGCGCCGGCAAGGGGATCGCTCCCTATGGCTACACCTTC
V gene: TRBV29-1
D gene: .
J gene: TRBJ1-2
clone size: .

CDR3 protein: CASSQEGTAYEKLFF
CDR3 DNA: TGTGCCAGCAGCCAAGAGGGGACAGCCTATGAAAAACTGTTTTTT
V gene: TRBV3-1/TRBV3-2
D gene: TRBD1
J gene: TRBJ1-4
clone size: .

CDR3 protein: CASSQVDRYEKLFF
CDR3 DNA: TGCGCCAGCAGCCAAGTCGACAGATATGAAAAACTGTTTTTT
V gene: TRBV4-1
D gene: .
J gene: TRBJ1-4
clone size: .

CDR3 protein: CASSSGTGSDQPQHF
CDR3 DNA: TGTGCCAGCAGCTCGGGGACAGGGAGCGATCAGCCCCAGCATTTT
V gene: TRBV7-9
D gene: TRBD1
J gene: TRBJ1-5
clone size: .

CDR3 protein: CASSQSARQPQHF
CDR3 DNA: TGTGCCAGCAGCCAAAGTGCCCGGCAGCCCCAGCATTTT
V gene: TRBV3-1/TRBV3-2
D gene: .
J gene: TRBJ1-5
clone size: .

CDR3 protein: CASSLGGRFDDEQYF
CDR3 DNA: TGTGCCAGCAGCTTAGGTGGCAGGTTCGATGACGAGCAGTACTTC
V gene: TRBV11-1
D gene: .
J gene: TRBJ2-7
clone size: .

CDR3 protein: CASSQGVGVGTEAFF
CDR3 DNA: TGTGCCAGCAGCCAAGGGGTGGGGGTTGGGACTGAAGCTTTCTTT
V gene: TRBV3-1/TRBV3-2
D gene: .
J gene: TRBJ1-1
clone size: .

CDR3 protein: CAISPQGGYGYTF
CDR3 DNA: TGTGCCATCAGTCCACAGGGTGGCTATGGCTACACCTTC
V gene: TRBV10-3
D gene: .
J gene: TRBJ1-2
clone size: .

CDR3 protein: CASSYLGAVYGYTF
CDR3 DNA: TGTGCCAGCAGTTACCTAGGGGCGGTCTATGGCTACACCTTC
V gene: TRBV6-2/TRBV6-3
D gene: .
J gene: TRBJ1-2
clone size: .

CDR3 protein: CASSSSAGAGNTIYF
CDR3 DNA: TGTGCCAGCAGCTCATCTGCAGGGGCTGGAAACACCATATATTTT
V gene: TRBV14
D gene: .
J gene: TRBJ1-3
clone size: .

CDR3 protein: CASSLGFYSTNEKLFF
CDR3 DNA: TGTGCCAGCAGCTTAGGCTTTTATTCAACTAATGAAAAACTGTTTTTT
V gene: TRBV5-5
D gene: .
J gene: TRBJ1-4
clone size: .

CDR3 protein: CASSERWTEAFF
CDR3 DNA: TGCGCCAGCAGTGAGCGGTGGACTGAAGCTTTCTTT
V gene: TRBV10-2
D gene: .
J gene: TRBJ1-1
clone size: .

CDR3 protein: CAISESGAREAFF
CDR3 DNA: TGTGCCATCAGTGAGTCGGGCGCCAGAGAAGCTTTCTTT
V gene: TRBV10-3
D gene: .
J gene: TRBJ1-1
clone size: .